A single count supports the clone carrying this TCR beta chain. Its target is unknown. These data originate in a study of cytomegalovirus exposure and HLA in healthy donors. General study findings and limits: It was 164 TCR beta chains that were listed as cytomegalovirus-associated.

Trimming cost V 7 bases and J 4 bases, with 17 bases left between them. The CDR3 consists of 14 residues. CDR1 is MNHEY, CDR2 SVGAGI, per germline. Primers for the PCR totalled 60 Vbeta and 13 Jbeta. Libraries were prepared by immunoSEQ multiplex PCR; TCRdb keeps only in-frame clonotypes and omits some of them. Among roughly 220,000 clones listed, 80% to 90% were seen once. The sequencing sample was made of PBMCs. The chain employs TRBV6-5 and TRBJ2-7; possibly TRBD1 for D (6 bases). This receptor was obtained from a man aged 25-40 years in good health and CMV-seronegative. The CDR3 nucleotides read TGTGCCAGCACAGGGGTAAGCGGTTCGTACGAGCAGTACTTC. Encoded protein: CASTGVSGSYEQYF.